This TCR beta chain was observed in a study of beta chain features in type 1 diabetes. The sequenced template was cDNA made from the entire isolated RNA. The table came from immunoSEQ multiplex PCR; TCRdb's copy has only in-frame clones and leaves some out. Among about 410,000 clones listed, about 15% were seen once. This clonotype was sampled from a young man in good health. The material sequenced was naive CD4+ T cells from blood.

CDR3 in DNA: TGTGCCAGCAGCTTAAGCGGGGGACTAGCCACAGATACGCAGTATTTT. This translates into CASSLSGGLATDTQYF. The chain carries TRBV7-9 and TRBJ2-3, with 9 bases that match TRBD2. Germline V CDR1 and CDR2: SEHNR, FQNEAQ (reference sequence). The CDR3 loop spans 16 amino acids. Losses at the gene ends were 2 bases for V and 2 bases for J; bases not matched to a gene: 5.